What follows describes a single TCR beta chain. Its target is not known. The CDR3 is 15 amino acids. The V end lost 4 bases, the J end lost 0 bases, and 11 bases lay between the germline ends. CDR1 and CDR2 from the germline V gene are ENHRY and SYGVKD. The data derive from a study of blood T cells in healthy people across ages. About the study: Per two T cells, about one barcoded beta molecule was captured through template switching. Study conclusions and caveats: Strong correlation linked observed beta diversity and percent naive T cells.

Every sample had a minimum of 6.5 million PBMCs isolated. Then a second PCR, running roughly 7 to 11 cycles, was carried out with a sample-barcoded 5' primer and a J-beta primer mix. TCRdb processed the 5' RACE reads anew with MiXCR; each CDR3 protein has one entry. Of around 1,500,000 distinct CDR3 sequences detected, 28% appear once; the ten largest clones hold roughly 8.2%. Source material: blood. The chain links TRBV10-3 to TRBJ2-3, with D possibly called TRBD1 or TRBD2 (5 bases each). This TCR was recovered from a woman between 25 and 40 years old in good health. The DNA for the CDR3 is TGTGCCATCAGTGTGGGGGACCTTAGCACAGATACGCAGTATTTT. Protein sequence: CAISVGDLSTDTQYF.